The 10 T cell receptor beta chains below all came from one sample that was sequenced in a study of CD8 T cells in ankylosing spondylitis. Study-wide results and caveats: The study identified a TCR beta motif of several highly homologous variants that appeared characteristic of ankylosing spondylitis blood.

These receptors have no known antigen. From the 5' RACE reads, TCRdb called clonotypes with MiXCR, one entry per CDR3 protein. The sample includes a few hundred thousand distinct CDR3 sequences, about a sixth of them seen just once. The specimen sequenced was blood, either unsorted or a sorted T cell fraction (not recorded which). These receptors came from a male donor with ankylosing spondylitis.

In this sample, this clonotype turned up a few times. The rearrangement uses TRBV5-5 and TRBJ1-5; 7 bases match TRBD1. After removal of 4 bases from V and 4 bases from J, the junction contained 8 bases not matched to a gene. CDR3 length: 15 amino acids. Germline CDR1 and CDR2: SGHKS and YYEKEE (reference sequence). CDR3 in amino acids: CASSRDSNFNQPQHF. CDR3 sequence (DNA): TGTGCCAGCAGCAGGGACAGCAACTTTAATCAGCCCCAGCATTTT.

This clonotype was counted between two and nine times. The rearrangement uses TRBV20-1 and TRBJ1-2, with a possible D match to TRBD1 (6 bases). V was clipped by 1 base and J by 10 bases, with 16 bases between them. CDR3 length equals 13 residues. The germline V gene has CDR1 DFQATT and CDR2 SNEGSKA (reference sequence). CDR3 loop: CSARVTGLIDYTF. CDR3 DNA sequence: TGCAGTGCTAGAGTTACAGGGCTGATTGACTACACCTTC.

This clonotype was counted a few times. The CDR3 loop reads CAISESGTGELFF. DNA for the CDR3: TGTGCCATCAGTGAGTCAGGGACCGGGGAGCTGTTTTTT. V and J are TRBV10-3 and TRBJ2-2; D gene uncertain. CDR3 size: 13 residues. The germline gives CDR1 ENHRY, CDR2 SYGVKD. Trimming cost V 0 bases and J 5 bases, with 4 bases left between them.

The chain has TRBV12-5 and TRBJ2-3, with D possibly matching TRBD1 (6 bases). Germline-derived CDR1 and CDR2 are LGHNT and FRNRAP. The V end lost 5 bases, the J end lost 2 bases, and 8 bases lay between the germline ends. The CDR3 runs 13 residues. The CDR3 is CASGPGDTDTQYF. DNA of the CDR3: TGTGCTAGTGGTCCAGGGGACACAGATACGCAGTATTTT. Filled out from reference TRBV12-5 and TRBJ2-3, the complete variable domain reads DARVTQTPRHKVTEMGQEVTMRCQPILGHNTVFWYRQTMMQGLELLAYFRNRAPLDDSGMPKDRFSAEMPDATLATLKIQPSEPRDSAVYFCASGPGDTDTQYFGPGTRLTVL.

This rearrangement joins TRBV7-9 to TRBJ2-7; unclear D gene. The CDR3 runs to 13 residues. Trimming pared 5 bases from V and 2 bases from J, leaving 10 bases between. Germline values: CDR1 SEHNR, CDR2 FQNEAQ (reference sequence). The CDR3 DNA reads as TGTGCCAGCAGCGTGGGCAGCGCCTACGAGCAGTACTTC. It codes for CASSVGSAYEQYF. The whole variable domain, filled in from reference TRBV7-9 and TRBJ2-7, reads DTGVSQNPRHKITKRGQNVTFRCDPISEHNRLYWYRQTLGQGPEFLTYFQNEAQLEKSRLLSDRFSAERPKGSFSTLEIQRTEQGDSAMYLCASSVGSAYEQYFGPGTRLTVT.

The sample holds a few counts of this clonotype. The chain recombines TRBV13 with TRBJ2-2, with D perhaps matching TRBD1 or TRBD2 (5 bases each). Germline CDR1 reads PRHDT; CDR2 reads FYEKMQ (reference sequence). V lost 8 bases to trimming and J lost 8 bases, with 27 bases between them. The CDR3 is 17 residues long. The CDR3 is CASDFSGTFNGAGELFF. In DNA, the CDR3 is TGTGCCAGCGATTTTTCCGGGACGTTTAATGGTGCTGGGGAGCTGTTTTTT.

This clonotype appeared a few times. The V call is TRBV3-1, the J call TRBJ2-3; no firm D call. The CDR3 sequence is 14 residues long. Per germline, CDR1 LGHDT and CDR2 YNNKEL (reference sequence). V was pared by 1 base and J by 3 bases, with 8 bases between. CDR3 nucleotide sequence: TGTGCCAGCAGCCAAGGCCTCTTAACAGATACGCAGTATTTT. This codes for CASSQGLLTDTQYF.

Regarding this clonotype: Sequence at one end of the junction differs from germline and may be a read error. The chain recombines TRBV28 with TRBJ2-2; 9 bases are a match to TRBD2. Per germline, CDR1 MDHEN and CDR2 SYDVKM. This CDR3 comprises 16 residues. CDR3 residues: CASSSLSGSHTGELFF. CDR3 DNA: TGTGCCAGCAGTTCCCTTAGCGGGAGTCACACCGGGGAGTTGTTTTTT. The complete variable domain, with remaining parts taken from reference TRBV28 and TRBJ2-2, reads DVKVTQSSRYLVKRTGEKVFLECVQDMDHENMFWYRQDPGLGLRLIYFSYDVKMKEKGDIPEGYSVSREKKERFSLILESASTNQTSMYLCASSSLSGSHTGELFFGEGSRLTVL.

In its sample, this clonotype was seen many times. The chain combines TRBV4-1 with TRBJ2-7; TRBD2 matches at 11 bases. The CDR3 totals 16 residues. The junction had 4 bases not matched to a gene; V was cut back by 0 bases and J by 3 bases. Germline V gene data show CDR1 as MGHRA and CDR2 as YSYEKL. Here the CDR3 reads CASSQDFGTSGYEQYF. In DNA, the CDR3 is TGCGCCAGCAGCCAAGATTTTGGGACTAGCGGCTACGAGCAGTACTTC.

This clonotype occurred many times. The chain employs TRBV5-1 and TRBJ2-2; D call uncertain. The length of the CDR3 is 13 residues. Trimming pared 2 bases from V and 3 bases from J, leaving 5 bases between. CDR1 and CDR2 from the germline V gene are SGHRS and YFSETQ. The CDR3 region is CASSFGYTGELFF. In DNA, the CDR3 is TGCGCCAGCAGCTTCGGCTACACCGGGGAGCTGTTTTTT.